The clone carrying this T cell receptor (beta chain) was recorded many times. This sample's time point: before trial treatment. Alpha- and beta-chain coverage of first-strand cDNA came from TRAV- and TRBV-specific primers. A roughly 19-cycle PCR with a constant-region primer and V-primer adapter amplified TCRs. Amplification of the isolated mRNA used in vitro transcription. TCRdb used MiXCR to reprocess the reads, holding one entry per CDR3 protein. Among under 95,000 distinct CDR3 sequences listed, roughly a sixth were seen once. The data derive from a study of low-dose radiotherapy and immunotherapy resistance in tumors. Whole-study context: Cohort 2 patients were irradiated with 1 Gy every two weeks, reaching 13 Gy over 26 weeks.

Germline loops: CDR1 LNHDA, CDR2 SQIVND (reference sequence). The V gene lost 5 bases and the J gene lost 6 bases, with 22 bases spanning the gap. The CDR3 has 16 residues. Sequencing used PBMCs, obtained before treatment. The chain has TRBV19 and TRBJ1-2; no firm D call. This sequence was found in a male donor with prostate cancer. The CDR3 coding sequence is TGTGCCAGTAGTCCCACCACCGTCGGCCAAAGCAATGGCTACACCTTC. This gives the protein CASSPTTVGQSNGYTF.